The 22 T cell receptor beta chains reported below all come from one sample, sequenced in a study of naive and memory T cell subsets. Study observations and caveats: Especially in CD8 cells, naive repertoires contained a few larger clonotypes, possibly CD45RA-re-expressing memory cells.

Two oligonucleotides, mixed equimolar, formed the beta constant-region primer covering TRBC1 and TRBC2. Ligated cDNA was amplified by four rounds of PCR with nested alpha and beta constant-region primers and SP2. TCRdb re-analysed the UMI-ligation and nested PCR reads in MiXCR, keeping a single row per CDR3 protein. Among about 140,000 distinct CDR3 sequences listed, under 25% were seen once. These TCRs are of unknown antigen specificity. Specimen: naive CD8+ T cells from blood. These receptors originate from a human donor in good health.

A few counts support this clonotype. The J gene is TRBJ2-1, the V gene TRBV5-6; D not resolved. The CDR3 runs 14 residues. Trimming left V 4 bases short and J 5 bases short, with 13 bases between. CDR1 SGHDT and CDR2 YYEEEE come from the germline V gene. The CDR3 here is CASSPWALNNEQFF. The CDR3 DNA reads TGTGCCAGCAGCCCATGGGCCCTGAACAATGAGCAGTTCTTC.

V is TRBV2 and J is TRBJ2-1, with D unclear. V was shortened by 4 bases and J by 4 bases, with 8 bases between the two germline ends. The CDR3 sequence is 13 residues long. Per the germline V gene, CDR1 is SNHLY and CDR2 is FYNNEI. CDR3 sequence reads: CASSGKQYNEQFF. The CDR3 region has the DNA TGTGCCAGCAGTGGAAAACAGTACAATGAGCAGTTCTTC.

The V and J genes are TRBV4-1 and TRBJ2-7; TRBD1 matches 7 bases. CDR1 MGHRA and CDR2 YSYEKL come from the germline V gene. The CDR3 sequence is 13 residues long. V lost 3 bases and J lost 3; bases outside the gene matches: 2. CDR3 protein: CASSHGDSYEQYF. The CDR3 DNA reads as TGCGCCAGCAGCCATGGGGACAGCTACGAGCAGTACTTC.

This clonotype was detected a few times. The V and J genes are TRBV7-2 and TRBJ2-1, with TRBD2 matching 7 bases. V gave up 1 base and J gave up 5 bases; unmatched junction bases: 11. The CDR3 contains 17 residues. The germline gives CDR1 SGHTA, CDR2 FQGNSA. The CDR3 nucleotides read TGTGCCAGCAGCTTAGGGGGCCCCAGCGGGGTCGACAATGAGCAGTTCTTC. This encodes CASSLGGPSGVDNEQFF.

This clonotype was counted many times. CDR3 protein: CASSKASTSGSPWDEQFF. Here the CDR3 DNA reads TGTGCCAGCAGCAAAGCTAGTACTAGCGGGAGCCCCTGGGATGAGCAGTTCTTC. This chain uses TRBV21-1 with TRBJ2-1; the table names TRBD2, a call not compared with the DNA. TRBV21-1 is a pseudogene. CDR3 length: 18 residues.

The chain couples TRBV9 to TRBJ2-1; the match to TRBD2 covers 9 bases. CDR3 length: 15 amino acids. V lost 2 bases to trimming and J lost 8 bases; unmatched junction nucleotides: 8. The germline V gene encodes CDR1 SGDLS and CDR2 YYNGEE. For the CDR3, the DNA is TGTGCCAGCAGCGTTCTAGCGGGAAGGTTCGATGAGCAGTTCTTC. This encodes CASSVLAGRFDEQFF.

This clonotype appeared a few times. CDR3 sequence: CAIDGGTSGSGADTQYF. The CDR3 DNA reads TGTGCCATCGATGGGGGGACTAGCGGGAGTGGAGCAGATACGCAGTATTTT. The chain links TRBV10-3 to TRBJ2-3; TRBD2 matches at 14 bases. This CDR3 spans 17 amino acids. Germline values: CDR1 ENHRY, CDR2 SYGVKD. Trimming cost V 8 bases and J 4 bases; bases outside gene matches: 11.

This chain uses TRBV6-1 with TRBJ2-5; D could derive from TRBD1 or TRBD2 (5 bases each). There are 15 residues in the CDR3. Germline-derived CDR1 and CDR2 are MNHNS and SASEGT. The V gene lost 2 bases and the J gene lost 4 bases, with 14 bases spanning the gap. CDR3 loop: CASSEFGRDGETQYF. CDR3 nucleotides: TGTGCCAGCAGTGAATTCGGTCGGGACGGAGAGACCCAGTACTTC.

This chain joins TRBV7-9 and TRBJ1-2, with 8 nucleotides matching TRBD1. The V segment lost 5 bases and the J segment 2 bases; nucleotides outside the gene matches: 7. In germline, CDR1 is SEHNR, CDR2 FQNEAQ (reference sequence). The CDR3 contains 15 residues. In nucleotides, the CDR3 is TGTGCCAGCAGCACGTCAGGGGGCACCAACTATGGCTACACCTTC. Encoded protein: CASSTSGGTNYGYTF.

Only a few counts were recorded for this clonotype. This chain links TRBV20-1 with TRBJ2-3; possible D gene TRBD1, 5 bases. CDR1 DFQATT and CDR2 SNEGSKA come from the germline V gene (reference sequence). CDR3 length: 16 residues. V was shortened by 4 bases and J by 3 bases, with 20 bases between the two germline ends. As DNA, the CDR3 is TGCAGTGCTAACCAGGGAAGGGTTGGACATACAGATACGCAGTATTTT. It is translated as CSANQGRVGHTDTQYF.

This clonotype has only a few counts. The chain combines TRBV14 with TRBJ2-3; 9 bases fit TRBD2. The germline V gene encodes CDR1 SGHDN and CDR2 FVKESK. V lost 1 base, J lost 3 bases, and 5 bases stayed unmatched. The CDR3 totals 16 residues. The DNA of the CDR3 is TGTGCCAGCAGCCAAGTAATAGCGGGAGAAACAGATACGCAGTATTTT. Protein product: CASSQVIAGETDTQYF. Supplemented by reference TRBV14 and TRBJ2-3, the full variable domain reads EAGVTQFPSHSVIEKGQTVTLRCDPISGHDNLYWYRRVMGKEIKFLLHFVKESKQDESGMPNNRFLAERTGGTYSTLKVQPAELEDSGVYFCASSQVIAGETDTQYFGPGTRLTVL.

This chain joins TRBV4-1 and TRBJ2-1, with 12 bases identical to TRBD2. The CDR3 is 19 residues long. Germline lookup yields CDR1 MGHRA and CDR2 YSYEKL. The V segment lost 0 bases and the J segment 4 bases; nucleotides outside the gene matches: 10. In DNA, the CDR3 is TGCGCCAGCAGCCAAGACCCCCCGCTAGCGGGAGGGCCTTACAATGAGCAGTTCTTC. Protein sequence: CASSQDPPLAGGPYNEQFF.

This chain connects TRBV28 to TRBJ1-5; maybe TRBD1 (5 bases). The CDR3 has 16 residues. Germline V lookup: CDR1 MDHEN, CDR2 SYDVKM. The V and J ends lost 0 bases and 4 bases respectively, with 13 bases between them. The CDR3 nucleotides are TGTGCCAGCAGTTTATGGCGTACAGGAACTAATCAGCCCCAGCATTTT. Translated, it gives CASSLWRTGTNQPQHF.

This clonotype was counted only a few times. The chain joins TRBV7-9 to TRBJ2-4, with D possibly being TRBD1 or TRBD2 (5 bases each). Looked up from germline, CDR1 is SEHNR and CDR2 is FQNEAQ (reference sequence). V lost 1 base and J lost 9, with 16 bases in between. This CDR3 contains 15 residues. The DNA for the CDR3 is TGTGCCAGCAGCTTAGTTGAGGGGTTAAGGAGCATTCAGTACTTC. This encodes CASSLVEGLRSIQYF.

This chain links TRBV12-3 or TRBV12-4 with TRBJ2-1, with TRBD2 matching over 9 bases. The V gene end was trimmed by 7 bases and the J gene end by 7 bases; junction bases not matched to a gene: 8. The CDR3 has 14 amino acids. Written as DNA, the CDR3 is TGTGCCAGCACCCCAGCGGGAGGAGGGAATGAGCAGTTCTTC. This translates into CASTPAGGGNEQFF.

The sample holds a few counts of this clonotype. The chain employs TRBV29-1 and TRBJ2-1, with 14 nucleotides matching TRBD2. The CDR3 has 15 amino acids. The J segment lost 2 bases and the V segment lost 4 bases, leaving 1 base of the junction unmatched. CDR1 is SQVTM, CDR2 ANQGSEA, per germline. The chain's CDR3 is CSVVGLAGAYNEQFF. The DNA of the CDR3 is TGCAGCGTTGTGGGACTAGCGGGAGCCTACAATGAGCAGTTCTTC.

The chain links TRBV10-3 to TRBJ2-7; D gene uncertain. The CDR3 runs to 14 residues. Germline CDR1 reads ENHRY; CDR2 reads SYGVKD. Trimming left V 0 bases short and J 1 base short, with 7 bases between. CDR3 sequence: CAISESAESYEQYF. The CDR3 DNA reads TGTGCCATCAGTGAGTCCGCTGAATCCTACGAGCAGTACTTC.

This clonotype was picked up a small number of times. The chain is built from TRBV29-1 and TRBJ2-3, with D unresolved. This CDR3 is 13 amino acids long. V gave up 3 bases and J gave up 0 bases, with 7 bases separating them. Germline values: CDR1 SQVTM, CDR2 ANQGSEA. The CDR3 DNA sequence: TGCAGCGTTGACCCGACTAGCACAGATACGCAGTATTTT. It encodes CSVDPTSTDTQYF.

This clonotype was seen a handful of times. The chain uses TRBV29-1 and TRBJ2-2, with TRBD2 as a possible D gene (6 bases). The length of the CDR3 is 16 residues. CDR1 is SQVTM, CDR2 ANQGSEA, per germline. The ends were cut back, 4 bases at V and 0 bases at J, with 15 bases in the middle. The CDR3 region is CSVVTAGRTNTGELFF. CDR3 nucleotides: TGCAGCGTTGTTACCGCGGGGCGGACGAACACCGGGGAGCTGTTTTTT.

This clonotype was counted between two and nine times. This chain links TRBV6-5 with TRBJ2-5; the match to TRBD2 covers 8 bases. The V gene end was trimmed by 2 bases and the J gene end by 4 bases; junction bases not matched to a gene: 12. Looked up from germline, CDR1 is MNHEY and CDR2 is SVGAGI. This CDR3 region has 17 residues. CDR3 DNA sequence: TGTGCCAGCAGTTACCATGTCCCGGGACTAGGAGCAGAGACCCAGTACTTC. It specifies CASSYHVPGLGAETQYF.

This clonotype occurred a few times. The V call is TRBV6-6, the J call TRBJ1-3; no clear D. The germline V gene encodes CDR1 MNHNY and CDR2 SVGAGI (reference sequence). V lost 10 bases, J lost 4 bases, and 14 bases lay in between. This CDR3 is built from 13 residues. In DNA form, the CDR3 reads TGTGCCACCCAGATATCGCTCGGAAACACCATATATTTT. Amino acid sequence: CATQISLGNTIYF.

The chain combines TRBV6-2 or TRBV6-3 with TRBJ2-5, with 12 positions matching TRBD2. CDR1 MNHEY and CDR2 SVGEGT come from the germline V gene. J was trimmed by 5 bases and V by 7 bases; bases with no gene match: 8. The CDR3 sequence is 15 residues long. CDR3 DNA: TGTGCCAGCATATCTAGCGGGAGGGCGGTGGAGACCCAGTACTTC. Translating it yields CASISSGRAVETQYF.